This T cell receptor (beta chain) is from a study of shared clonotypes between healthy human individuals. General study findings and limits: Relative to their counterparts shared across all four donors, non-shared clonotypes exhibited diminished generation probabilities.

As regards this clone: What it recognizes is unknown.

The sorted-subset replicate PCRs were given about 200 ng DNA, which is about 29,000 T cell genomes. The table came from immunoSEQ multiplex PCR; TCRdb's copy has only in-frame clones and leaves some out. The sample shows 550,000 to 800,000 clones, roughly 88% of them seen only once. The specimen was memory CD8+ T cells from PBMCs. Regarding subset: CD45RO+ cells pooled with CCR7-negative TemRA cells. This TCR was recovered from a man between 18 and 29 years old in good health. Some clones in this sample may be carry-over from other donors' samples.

The CDR3 bases are TGTGCCACCAGGTACAGGGCGTCCTACGAGCAGTACTTC. Amino acid sequence: CATRYRASYEQYF. The chain links TRBV5-5 to TRBJ2-7, with D perhaps TRBD1 (6 bases). This CDR3 comprises 13 residues. Trimming left V 9 bases short and J 1 base short, with 14 bases between. The germline gives CDR1 SGHKS, CDR2 YYEKEE (reference sequence).